This T cell receptor beta chain was sequenced for a study of early T cells in non-severe SARS-CoV-2 infection. Background on the study: Sequencing of unsorted whole blood was done on bulk RNA, leaving chains unpaired.

CDR1 and CDR2 (germline): SGHDN, FVKESK. Trimming shortened V by 3 bases and J by 0 bases, and 16 bases separated the two germline ends. The CDR3 is made up of 17 amino acids. Study-wide findings and caveats: Missing private and CD4 specificities, VDJdb matching favored anti-spike CD8 responses.

TCRdb called the 5' RACE reads again in MiXCR, with one record for every CDR3 protein. The sample consists of some 40,000 distinct CDR3 sequences, 12% of them appearing once. This clonotype was recorded at least ten times. Its target is unknown. The chain couples TRBV14 to TRBJ2-3; possible D gene TRBD2, 6 bases. This receptor was obtained from an adult who was a healthcare worker with PCR-confirmed SARS-CoV-2 infection or an uninfected control (not recorded which). Input material: whole blood. CDR3 nucleotide sequence: TGTGCCAGCAGCCAGGACATCGCCGGGACTAGCACAGATACGCAGTATTTT. It codes for CASSQDIAGTSTDTQYF.